The 13 T cell receptor beta chains below were found in one sample sequenced in a study of T cell repertoires in cytomegalovirus infection. TCRdb reanalysed the reads using MiXCR and keeps one entry per CDR3 protein. The sample shows a few hundred thousand distinct CDR3 sequences, about a sixth of them seen only once. The sequenced sample consisted of CD8+ T cells from PBMCs. The receptor set was obtained from a human donor in good health (CMV status not recorded). Some clones in this sample may be carry-over from other donors' samples.

This clonotype has at least ten counts. The chain carries TRBV7-8 and TRBJ2-7; no clear D gene. V shed 1 base and J shed 3 bases, with 13 bases lying between them. The germline V gene encodes CDR1 SGHVS and CDR2 FQNEAQ. This CDR3 is built from 15 residues. The CDR3 DNA reads as TGTGCCAGCAGCTTAGATCTAGGCCAGAGCTACGAGCAGTACTTC. This encodes CASSLDLGQSYEQYF.

This clonotype has at least ten counts. This chain uses TRBV28 with TRBJ1-1; weak D call: TRBD1 (5 bases). Trimming stripped 2 bases from V and 4 bases from J, with 23 bases between. This CDR3 has 18 residues. Per germline, CDR1 MDHEN and CDR2 SYDVKM. CDR3 DNA: TGTGCCAGCAGTTTAGTCTGGTGGGAAAGGGAGGGGAGCACTGAAGCTTTCTTT. The encoded protein is CASSLVWWEREGSTEAFF.

There are a few counts of this clonotype. This chain connects TRBV5-1 to TRBJ1-1; D possibly corresponds to TRBD1 (6 bases). Germline V gene data show CDR1 as SGHRS and CDR2 as YFSETQ. Trimming took off 6 bases at V and 4 bases at J, with 16 bases between the two ends. CDR3 length equals 14 residues. The CDR3 coding sequence is TGCGCCAGCACCGGGGGCCGGCAGGCCACTGAAGCTTTCTTT. It specifies CASTGGRQATEAFF.

This clonotype occurred a few times. The chain is built from TRBV3-1 and TRBJ1-5, with D hard to call. Germline CDR1 LGHDT, CDR2 YNNKEL (reference sequence). CDR3 length: 17 residues. The V and J ends lost 0 bases and 0 bases respectively, with 12 bases between them. The CDR3 spells CASSQDPSISSNQPQHF. DNA for the CDR3: TGTGCCAGCAGCCAAGATCCGTCCATTTCTAGCAATCAGCCCCAGCATTTT.

Many counts were recorded for this clonotype. V and J are TRBV7-8 and TRBJ2-1, with a tentative D call TRBD1 (5 bases). The CDR3 totals 15 residues. Between the trimmed V and J ends, which lost 5 bases and 2 bases, there was a span of 13 bases. Looked up from germline, CDR1 is SGHVS and CDR2 is FQNEAQ. The CDR3 DNA reads as TGTGCCAGCAGCCCGACAGTGAGGACCTACAATGAGCAGTTCTTC. Residues: CASSPTVRTYNEQFF.

This clonotype was picked up a small number of times. V is TRBV29-1 and J is TRBJ1-2; the D gene is possibly TRBD1 (5 bases). Trimming removed 3 bases from V and 1 base from J, with 9 bases in between. From germline, CDR1 is SQVTM and CDR2 ANQGSEA. The CDR3 totals 13 residues. The DNA for the CDR3 is TGCAGCGTTGACGAAGGGGTTAACTATGGCTACACCTTC. As protein: CSVDEGVNYGYTF.

The rearrangement uses TRBV20-1 and TRBJ1-6, with D unresolved. Germline V gene data show CDR1 as DFQATT and CDR2 as SNEGSKA (reference sequence). Trimming stripped 4 bases from V and 7 bases from J, with 17 bases between. This CDR3 contains 15 residues. The CDR3, as DNA: TGCAGTGCTACAGACGTGGAGGCTTGGAATTCACCCCTCCACTTT. Its protein is CSATDVEAWNSPLHF.

This chain links TRBV6-2 or TRBV6-3 with TRBJ1-6; possible D gene TRBD1, 6 bases. The CDR3 is made up of 15 amino acids. Germline V gene data show CDR1 as MNHEY and CDR2 as SVGEGT. The V and J ends lost 6 bases and 8 bases respectively, with 17 bases between them. The CDR3 is CASSGTTRRDSPLHF. CDR3 DNA sequence: TGTGCCAGCAGCGGGACAACCCGGCGGGATTCACCCCTCCACTTT.

This clonotype was detected many times. This chain joins TRBV10-3 and TRBJ2-5; a weak D match, TRBD2 (6 bases). V lost 2 bases and J lost 3, with 13 bases in between. The CDR3 consists of 15 residues. Germline loops: CDR1 ENHRY, CDR2 SYGVKD. The DNA of the CDR3 is TGTGCCATCAGTGAGGGACTAATCTACGAAGAGACCCAGTACTTC. Its protein product is CAISEGLIYEETQYF.

Many counts were recorded for this clonotype. The gene calls are TRBV7-2 and TRBJ2-3; TRBD2 agrees at 7 bases. The ends lost 4 bases at V and 7 bases at J; junction bases unmatched: 14. Germline V CDR1 and CDR2: SGHTA, FQGNSA. The CDR3 is 16 amino acids. The CDR3 region has the DNA TGTGCCAGCAGCTACTGGGGCGGGGGAGGGTCTAATACGCAGTATTTT. It encodes CASSYWGGGGSNTQYF.

The count of this clonotype is one. Being one base from a much bigger clone, this may be a read error. The V and J genes are TRBV2 and TRBJ2-2, with D unresolved. CDR1 SNHLY and CDR2 FYNNEI come from the germline V gene. CDR3 size: 11 residues. Trimming stripped 2 bases from V and 6 bases from J, with 1 base between. For the CDR3, the DNA is TGTGCCAGCAGTGAACCCGGGGAGCTGTTTTTT. Amino acid sequence: CASSEPGELFF.

The chain links TRBV28 to TRBJ2-7; TRBD1 agrees at 7 bases. V shed 5 bases and J 6 bases; nucleotides not matched to a gene: 7. Germline V gene sequence: CDR1 MDHEN, CDR2 SYDVKM. The CDR3 extends over 13 amino acids. The CDR3 sequence is CASSVTGVTEQYF. CDR3 in DNA: TGTGCCAGCAGTGTAACAGGGGTTACCGAGCAGTACTTC.

The CDR3 region is CASSPEHRGEQYF. The CDR3 nucleotides read TGCGCCAGCAGTCCGGAACATCGGGGCGAGCAGTACTTC. This chain uses TRBV23-1 with TRBJ2-7; tentatively, D is TRBD2 (5 bases). TRBV23-1 is labeled an ORF, and its function is uncertain. This CDR3 is built from 13 residues. V dropped 4 bases and J dropped 6 bases, with 13 bases sitting between them.